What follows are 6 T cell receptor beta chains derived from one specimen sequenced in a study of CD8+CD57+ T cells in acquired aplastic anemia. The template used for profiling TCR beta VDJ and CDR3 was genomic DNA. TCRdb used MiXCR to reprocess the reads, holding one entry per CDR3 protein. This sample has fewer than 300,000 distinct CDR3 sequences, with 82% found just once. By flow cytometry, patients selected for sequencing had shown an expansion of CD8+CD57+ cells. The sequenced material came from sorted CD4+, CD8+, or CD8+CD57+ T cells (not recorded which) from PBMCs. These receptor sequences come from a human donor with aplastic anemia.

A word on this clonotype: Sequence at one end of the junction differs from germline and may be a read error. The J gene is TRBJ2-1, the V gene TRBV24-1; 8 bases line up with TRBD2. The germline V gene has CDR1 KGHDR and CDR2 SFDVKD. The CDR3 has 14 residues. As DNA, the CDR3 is TGTGCCACCAGTGACGATGGGACTAGGGTACGCAGTATTTTC. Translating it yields CATSDDGTRVRSIF.

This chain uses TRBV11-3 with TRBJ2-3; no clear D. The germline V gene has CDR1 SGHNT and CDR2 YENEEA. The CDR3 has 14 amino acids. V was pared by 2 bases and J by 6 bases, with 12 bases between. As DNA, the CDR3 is TGTGCCAGCAGCTTATTCGGTAACCCCGATACGCAGTATTTT. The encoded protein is CASSLFGNPDTQYF. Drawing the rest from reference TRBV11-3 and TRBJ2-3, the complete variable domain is EAGVVQSPRYKIIEKKQPVAFWCNPISGHNTLYWYLQNLGQGPELLIRYENEEAVDDSQLPKDRFSAERLKGVDSTLKIQPAELGDSAVYLCASSLFGNPDTQYFGPGTRLTVL.

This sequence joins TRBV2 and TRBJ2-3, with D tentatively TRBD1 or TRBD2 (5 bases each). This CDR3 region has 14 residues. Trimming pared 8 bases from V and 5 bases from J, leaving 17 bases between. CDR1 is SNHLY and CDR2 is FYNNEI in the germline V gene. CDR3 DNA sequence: TGTGCCAGCGAAGTACCGGGACGTGAAGATACGCAGTATTTT. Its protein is CASEVPGREDTQYF.

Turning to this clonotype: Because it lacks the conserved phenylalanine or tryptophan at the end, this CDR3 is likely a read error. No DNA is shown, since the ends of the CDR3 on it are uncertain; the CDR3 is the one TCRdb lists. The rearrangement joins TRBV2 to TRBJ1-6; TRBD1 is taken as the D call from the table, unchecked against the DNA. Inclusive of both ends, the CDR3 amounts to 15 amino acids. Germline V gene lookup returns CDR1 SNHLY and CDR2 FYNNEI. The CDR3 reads CASSVARGRGVTLHI.

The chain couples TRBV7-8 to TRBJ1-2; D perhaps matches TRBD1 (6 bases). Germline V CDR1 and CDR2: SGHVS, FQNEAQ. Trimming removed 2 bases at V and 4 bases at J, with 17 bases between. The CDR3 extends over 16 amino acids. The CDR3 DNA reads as TGTGCCAGCAGCTTACCGGACGGGGGCGAGGCCTATGGCTACACCTTC. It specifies CASSLPDGGEAYGYTF.

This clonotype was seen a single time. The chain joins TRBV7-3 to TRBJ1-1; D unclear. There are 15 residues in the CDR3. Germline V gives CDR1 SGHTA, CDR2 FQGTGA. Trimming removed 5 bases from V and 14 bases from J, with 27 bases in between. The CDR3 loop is CASSTNRPGNLRAFF. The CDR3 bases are TGTGCCAGCAGCACCAATCGGCCGGGGAACCTACGAGCATTCTTT.